The 19 T cell receptor beta chains below all came from one sample that was sequenced in a study of blood T cells in healthy people across ages. Using a J-beta primer mix together with a sample-barcoded 5' primer, a second PCR was run for roughly 6 to 12 cycles. One entry per CDR3 protein results from TCRdb running MiXCR on the 5' RACE reads. The sample yields 550,000 to 750,000 distinct CDR3 sequences, under 25% seen once. The sequenced material came from blood. The receptors were gathered from a man in his 70s in good health.

This clonotype was counted between two and nine times. The chain employs TRBV7-9 and TRBJ1-2; D ambiguous. CDR1 SEHNR and CDR2 FQNEAQ come from the germline V gene (reference sequence). V dropped 5 bases and J dropped 3 bases, with 13 bases sitting between them. The length of the CDR3 is 14 residues. The CDR3 DNA reads TGTGCCAGCAGCCCGCTCACTGGGGACTATGGCTACACCTTC. This translates into CASSPLTGDYGYTF.

The chain couples TRBV6-6 to TRBJ1-5; D gene unclear. V lost 2 bases and J 3 bases, leaving 8 bases between the germline ends. The CDR3 spans 14 residues. The germline V gene encodes CDR1 MNHNY and CDR2 SVGAGI (reference sequence). The CDR3 sequence is CASSYDGTNQPQHF. The CDR3 DNA reads TGTGCCAGCAGTTACGACGGAACCAATCAGCCCCAGCATTTT.

This clonotype showed up many times. Written as DNA, the CDR3 is TGTGCCAGCAGCAGGGGGTTAGCCAAAAACATTCAGTACTTC. Translating it yields CASSRGLAKNIQYF. This chain links TRBV2 with TRBJ2-4; TRBD1 matches 7 bases. The CDR3 contains 14 residues. In germline, CDR1 is SNHLY, CDR2 FYNNEI. V lost 6 bases and J lost 0; bases outside the gene matches: 2.

This clonotype was seen a few times. The V gene is TRBV28, the J gene TRBJ2-1; D might be TRBD2 (5 bases). V was clipped by 5 bases and J by 5 bases, with 7 bases between them. The CDR3 is made up of 12 amino acids. Germline V CDR1 and CDR2: MDHEN, SYDVKM. CDR3 loop: CASSTRNNEQFF. The CDR3 DNA is TGTGCCAGCAGTACTAGAAACAATGAGCAGTTCTTC.

Only a few counts were recorded for this clonotype. The chain has TRBV11-2 and TRBJ2-3; 15 bases match TRBD2. This CDR3 contains 21 residues. CDR1 and CDR2 (germline): SGHAT, FQNNGV. V lost 0 bases to trimming and J lost 1 base; unmatched junction nucleotides: 11. CDR3 amino acids: CASSLDPGLAGGLLRTDTQYF. CDR3 in DNA: TGTGCCAGCAGCTTAGACCCGGGACTAGCGGGAGGTCTGCTACGCACAGATACGCAGTATTTT. Supplemented by reference TRBV11-2 and TRBJ2-3, the full variable domain reads EAGVAQSPRYKIIEKRQSVAFWCNPISGHATLYWYQQILGQGPKLLIQFQNNGVVDDSQLPKDRFSAERLKGVDSTLKIQPAKLEDSAVYLCASSLDPGLAGGLLRTDTQYFGPGTRLTVL.

CDR3 in amino acids: CASSQTGTPVYEQYF. The CDR3, as DNA: TGTGCCAGCAGCCAGACCGGGACGCCAGTCTACGAGCAGTACTTC. The V gene is TRBV7-2, the J gene TRBJ2-7, with D possibly being TRBD1 or TRBD2 (5 bases each). With 5 bases removed from V and 3 bases from J, the gap between germline ends came to 17 bases. This CDR3 spans 15 amino acids. Germline CDR1 SGHTA, CDR2 FQGNSA.

This chain joins TRBV12-3 or TRBV12-4 and TRBJ1-4; weak D call: TRBD1 (5 bases). The CDR3 spans 14 residues. Between the trimmed V and J ends, which lost 5 bases and 4 bases, there was a span of 11 bases. The CDR3 here is CASSRGTFNEKLFF. The CDR3 bases are TGTGCCAGCAGTAGAGGGACCTTTAATGAAAAACTGTTTTTT.

This clonotype appeared many times. V gene TRBV4-2 combines with J gene TRBJ1-4; D perhaps matches TRBD1 (5 bases). V was clipped by 0 bases and J by 8 bases, with 16 bases between them. Germline loops: CDR1 LGHNA, CDR2 YNFKEQ. The CDR3 consists of 16 residues. The CDR3: CASSQDSGREAEKLFF. As DNA, the CDR3 is TGTGCCAGCAGCCAAGATTCAGGGAGGGAGGCCGAAAAACTGTTTTTT.

In this sample, this clonotype turned up a few times. The gene calls are TRBV5-1 and TRBJ1-2; weak D call: TRBD1 (6 bases). The CDR3 covers 15 residues. Germline-derived CDR1 and CDR2 are SGHRS and YFSETQ. V lost 4 bases to trimming and J lost 5 bases, with 18 bases between them. The CDR3 bases are TGCGCCAGCAGCGTCCAGCCGGGGGCGGAATATGGCTACACCTTC. Translated, it gives CASSVQPGAEYGYTF.

This clonotype was seen a few times. The chain joins TRBV20-1 to TRBJ2-1; 8 bases align to TRBD2. The J segment lost 6 bases and the V segment lost 0 bases, leaving 13 bases of the junction unmatched. This CDR3 is built from 17 residues. Looked up from germline, CDR1 is DFQATT and CDR2 is SNEGSKA (reference sequence). CDR3 nucleotides: TGCAGTGCTAGAGATAACCCAGCGGGAGCCCCGCTCAATGAGCAGTTCTTC. Residues: CSARDNPAGAPLNEQFF.

At least ten counts were recorded for this clonotype. The J gene is TRBJ2-1, the V gene TRBV12-3 or TRBV12-4, with TRBD1 matching over 9 bases. This CDR3 is built from 15 residues. V shed 1 base and J 3 bases; nucleotides not matched to a gene: 1. CDR3 DNA sequence: TGTGCCAGCAGTTTAGGGACAGGGGTCTACAATGAGCAGTTCTTC. Translation gives CASSLGTGVYNEQFF.

A few counts support this clonotype. The chain links TRBV15 to TRBJ1-3; D might be TRBD1 (5 bases). The germline V gene encodes CDR1 LNHNV and CDR2 YYDKDF (reference sequence). The length of the CDR3 is 15 residues. Trimming left V 5 bases short and J 3 bases short, with 14 bases between. CDR3 DNA sequence: TGTGCCACCAGCCCCGGGCCGGGGGGTGGAAACACCATATATTTT. This translates into CATSPGPGGGNTIYF. The full variable domain, its missing parts supplied by reference TRBV15 and TRBJ1-3, is DAMVIQNPRYQVTQFGKPVTLSCSQTLNHNVMYWYQQKSSQAPKLLFHYYDKDFNNEADTPDNFQSRRPNTSFCFLDIRSPGLGDTAMYLCATSPGPGGGNTIYFGEGSWLTVV.

This clonotype occurred a few times. This chain uses TRBV5-4 with TRBJ2-5; 8 bases line up with TRBD1. The end of the DNA aligns better with TRBJ2-7, so the J call may be wrong. The CDR3 extends over 15 amino acids. Germline V gene data show CDR1 as SGHNT and CDR2 as YYREEE (reference sequence). CDR3 in DNA: TGTGCCAGCAGCTCCCGGGACAGGAACTCCTACGAGCAGTACTTC. This encodes CASSSRDRNSYEQYF.

With respect to this clonotype: A much larger clone differs by one base, so this may be a read error. The V and J genes are TRBV4-1 and TRBJ1-4; perhaps TRBD1 as D (5 bases). This CDR3 spans 16 amino acids. Between the trimmed V and J ends, which lost 4 bases and 4 bases, there was a span of 16 bases. CDR1 and CDR2 (germline): MGHRA, YSYEKL. CDR3 sequence: CASSRLPGRLNEKLFF. DNA of the CDR3: TGCGCCAGCAGCCGATTACCGGGACGGCTTAATGAAAAACTGTTTTTT.

The V gene is TRBV6-5, the J gene TRBJ2-5; a possible D gene is TRBD2 (6 bases). The ends were cut back, 4 bases at V and 2 bases at J, with 11 bases in the middle. In germline, CDR1 is MNHEY, CDR2 SVGAGI. The CDR3 has 14 amino acids. The CDR3 here is CASSSIGLQETQYF. The CDR3 region has the DNA TGTGCCAGCAGTTCTATCGGACTACAAGAGACCCAGTACTTC.

This clonotype appeared once. The chain links TRBV7-2 to TRBJ2-7; D might be TRBD2 (6 bases). CDR3 size: 14 residues. Germline V gene data show CDR1 as SGHTA and CDR2 as FQGNSA. With 5 bases removed from V and 7 bases from J, the gap between germline ends came to 18 bases. The CDR3 DNA reads TGTGCCAGCAGCCAATGGAGGGCCCCCTGGGAGCAGTACTTC. As protein: CASSQWRAPWEQYF.

This clonotype was recorded many times. V is TRBV10-3 and J is TRBJ1-5; the D gene is possibly TRBD1 (5 bases). Trimming stripped 11 bases from V and 6 bases from J, with 17 bases between. The CDR3 consists of 13 residues. Germline CDR1 is ENHRY and CDR2 is SYGVKD. Here the CDR3 reads CAVGEGLGQPQHF. The CDR3, as DNA: TGTGCCGTGGGGGAGGGGCTTGGTCAGCCCCAGCATTTT.

CDR3 coding DNA: TGCAGTGCTAGATCGGGACTAAATGACGAGCAGTACTTC. Amino acid sequence: CSARSGLNDEQYF. The chain joins TRBV20-1 to TRBJ2-7, with 7 bases matching TRBD2. CDR1 DFQATT and CDR2 SNEGSKA come from the germline V gene (reference sequence). CDR3 length: 13 amino acids. With 2 bases clipped from V and 5 bases from J, the junction kept 6 bases outside the gene matches.

The V and J genes are TRBV7-3 and TRBJ2-1, with TRBD2 as a possible D gene (6 bases). From germline, CDR1 is SGHTA and CDR2 FQGTGA. The CDR3 sequence is 15 residues long. Trimming removed 5 bases at V and 2 bases at J, with 13 bases between. The DNA of the CDR3 is TGTGCCAGCAGCCTGGGCCGACTAGCCTACAATGAGCAGTTCTTC. This gives the protein CASSLGRLAYNEQFF.